This T cell receptor (beta chain) was documented in a study of T cells in Graves' hyperthyroidism and ophthalmopathy. Germline CDR1 and CDR2: MNHEY and SVGAGI. CDR3 length: 15 amino acids. V shed 2 bases and J shed 1 base, with 10 bases lying between them. The study's findings and limits: By a 13 V-J model, ophthalmopathy was set apart from stable hyperthyroidism.

Clinical symptoms, serum thyroxine, TRAb, thyroid ultrasound and orbital computed tomography informed diagnoses. Amplification of TCR beta CDR3 regions used RNA as the template. HTBI primers drove first-round RT-PCR of the TCR CDR3. MiXCR, applied by TCRdb to the multiplex PCR reads, yields one record per CDR3 protein. The data show under 450,000 distinct CDR3 sequences, roughly 17% seen once. There are a few counts of this clonotype. Its antigen is not identified. The chain carries TRBV6-5 and TRBJ2-3, with D possibly matching TRBD2 (5 bases). This receptor was taken from a woman between 25 and 40 years old with Graves' hyperthyroidism that later progressed to Graves' ophthalmopathy. Sequenced input: blood. DNA of the CDR3: TGTGCCAGCAGTTACGCGGCGGAGGGCACAGATACGCAGTATTTT. This gives the protein CASSYAAEGTDTQYF.